The clone carrying this TCR beta chain has a count of ten or more. No antigen is known for it. It was by quantitative 5'-RACE with molecular barcodes that TCR beta libraries were made. TCRdb itself ran the 5' RACE reads through MiXCR, one entry per CDR3 protein. This repertoire shows about 160,000 distinct CDR3 sequences, approximately 16% found once; its top ten account for approximately 7.8%. The V gene's germline CDR1 is SGHVS and CDR2 FQNEAQ. V lost 0 bases, J lost 5 bases, and 11 bases lay in between. This CDR3 contains 15 residues. This entry belongs to a study of CD8 T cells in ankylosing spondylitis. The study, taken as a whole, reports: About 8 highly homologous variants made up a TCR beta motif, and this motif appeared characteristic of ankylosing spondylitis blood. Within matched ankylosing spondylitis synovial fluid, disease-linked clones were reportedly significantly enriched.

The chain has TRBV7-8 and TRBJ2-1; D gene uncertain. The TCR was taken from a male donor with ankylosing spondylitis or in good health (not recorded which). The source material was blood, either unsorted or a sorted T cell fraction (not recorded which). CDR3 bases: TGTGCCAGCAGCTTAGCTAGGACCCCCCACAATGAGCAGTTCTTC. It is translated as CASSLARTPHNEQFF.